This T cell receptor (beta chain) was documented in a study of OX40 agonist ivuxolimab in advanced cancers. At the level of the study: Having had anti-PD-1, anti-PD-L1 or anti-CTLA-4 therapy before was allowed, and under 50% had some. Study-wide findings and caveats: Mean expanded clone counts were higher in CD8+ than CD4+ T cells.

Profiled with immunoSEQ multiplex PCR; TCRdb holds only in-frame clones, not every one. The data hold tens of thousands of clones, with roughly 87% observed a single time. Comment on this clone: No antigen is known for it.

CDR1 is MNHNY and CDR2 is SVGAGI in the germline V gene (reference sequence). The V gene lost 3 bases and the J gene lost 2 bases, with 11 bases spanning the gap. The CDR3 totals 15 residues. This sequence joins TRBV6-6 and TRBJ1-5; D gene ambiguous. This TCR was sampled from an adult with an advanced solid tumor such as melanoma, head and neck, liver or kidney cancer. The material was CD4+ or CD8+ T cells sorted from blood, obtained in a trial of the OX40 agonist ivuxolimab. The CDR3 DNA reads as TGTGCCAGCAGTTATGGACCGCGGGGCAATCAGCCCCAGCATTTT. Translating gives CASSYGPRGNQPQHF.